The source of this T cell receptor (beta chain) is a study of T cell responses to AZD1222 COVID-19 vaccine. The count of this clone is one. As yet, its antigen is unknown. Assay used: immunoSEQ multiplex PCR; TCRdb lists only in-frame clones, some missing. The table shows 84,000 or so clones, with roughly 85% occurring only once. Findings and caveats of the study: Repertoire sampling happened only post peak T cell response. Recipients of two AZD1222 doses showed rising Spike-specific TCR breadth and depth.

The TCR originated in an adult in good health. The source was peripheral blood, collected on day 0 of AZD1222 vaccination.

The DNA for the CDR3 is TGTGCCAGCAGCAGGGCCACTGAAGCTTTCTTT. It is translated as CASSRATEAFF. The rearrangement uses TRBV3-1 (or the pseudogene TRBV3-2) and TRBJ1-1, with D hard to call. This CDR3 contains 11 residues. V lost 5 bases, J lost 4 bases, and 5 bases lay in between. Germline V lookup: CDR1 LGHDT, CDR2 YNNKEL (reference sequence).